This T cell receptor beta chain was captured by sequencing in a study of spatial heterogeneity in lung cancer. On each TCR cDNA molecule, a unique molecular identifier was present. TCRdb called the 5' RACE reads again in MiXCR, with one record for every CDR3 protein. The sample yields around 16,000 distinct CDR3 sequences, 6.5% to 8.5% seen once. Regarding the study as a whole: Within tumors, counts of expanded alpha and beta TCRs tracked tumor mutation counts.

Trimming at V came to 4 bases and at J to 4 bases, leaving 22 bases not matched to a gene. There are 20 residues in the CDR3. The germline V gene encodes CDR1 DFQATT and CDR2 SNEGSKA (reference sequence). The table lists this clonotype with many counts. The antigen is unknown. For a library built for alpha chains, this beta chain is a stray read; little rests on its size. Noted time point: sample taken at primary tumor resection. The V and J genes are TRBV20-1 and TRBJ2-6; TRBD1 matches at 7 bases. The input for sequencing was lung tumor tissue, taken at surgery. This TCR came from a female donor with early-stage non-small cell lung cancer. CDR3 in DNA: TGCAGTGCTAAAGGCCTTCCCTTAGGCACAGGGGCTACGGGGGCCAACGTCCTGACTTTC. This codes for CSAKGLPLGTGATGANVLTF.